The present T cell receptor beta chain was sequenced within a study of regulatory T cells in long-lasting Graves disease. Study findings and constraints: It was in persistent disease that TRBV28, TRBJ1-2 and TRBJ2-5 were favored. Comparison showed that persistent patients shared more public clonotypes (about 2,700) than new patients (approximately 930).

Time point specified: newly diagnosed GD, antithyroid drugs for less than 3 months. Researchers made the TCR library from RNA that was extracted from PBMCs. In the case of this clonotype: Its target is not known.

Germline loops: CDR1 SGHTA, CDR2 FQGNSA. CDR3 length: 13 residues. The V and J ends lost 5 bases and 7 bases, in that order; junction bases with no gene match: 6. Library construction for TCR beta used iRepertoire HTBI primers and Arm-PCR of CDR3 regions. From the multiplex PCR reads, TCRdb called clonotypes with MiXCR, one entry per CDR3 protein. Found here are a few hundred thousand distinct CDR3 sequences, roughly 13% of them singletons; the top ten hold roughly a tenth. The data were also submitted as part of a second study, on T cells in Graves' hyperthyroidism and ophthalmopathy. From that study: Researchers defined stable Graves' hyperthyroidism as no ophthalmopathy progression within 18 months.

Sequenced here: peripheral blood mononuclear cells (PBMCs), sampled at new diagnosis, from a patient treated with antithyroid drugs. The genes are TRBV7-2 and TRBJ2-7; 9 bases are a match to TRBD2. This sequence was found in a man aged 25 to 40 with Graves disease. The CDR3 DNA reads as TGTGCCAGCAGCACCGGGACTAGCTTGGAGCAGTACTTC. This codes for CASSTGTSLEQYF.